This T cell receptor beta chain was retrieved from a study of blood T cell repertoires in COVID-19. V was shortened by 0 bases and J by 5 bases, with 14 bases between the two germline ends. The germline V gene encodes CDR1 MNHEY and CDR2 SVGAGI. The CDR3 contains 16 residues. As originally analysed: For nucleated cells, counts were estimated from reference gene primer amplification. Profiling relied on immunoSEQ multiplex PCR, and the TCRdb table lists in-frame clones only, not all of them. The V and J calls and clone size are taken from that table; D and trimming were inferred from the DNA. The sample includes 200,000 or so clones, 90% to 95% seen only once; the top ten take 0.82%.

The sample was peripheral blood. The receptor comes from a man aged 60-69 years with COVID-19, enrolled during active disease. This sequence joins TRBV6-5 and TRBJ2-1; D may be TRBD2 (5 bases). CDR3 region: CASSYSNQRRNNEQFF. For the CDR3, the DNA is TGTGCCAGCAGTTACTCGAATCAGCGGAGAAACAATGAGCAGTTCTTC.